This T cell receptor (beta chain) was obtained from a study of T cell responses to AZD1222 COVID-19 vaccine. Overall study context: Pooled in the analysis were second doses at about 4 or about 12 weeks. Whole-study findings and limits: Compared with day 0, the breadth and depth of the Spike-specific TCR repertoire rose significantly after two doses of AZD1222. The sample set comprised mostly white British donors with more females, and clonal diversity was possibly underestimated. At baseline, seropositivity was found in only a handful of AZD1222 recipients.

This CDR3 comprises 16 residues. CDR1 and CDR2 from the germline V gene are KGHSH and LQKENI. V was clipped by 6 bases and J by 1 base; unmatched bases: 6. As concerns this clone: What it recognizes is unknown.

Here immunoSEQ multiplex PCR was the method, and the copy in TCRdb shows in-frame clones only, minus some. The sample shows 100,000 to 150,000 clones, around 90% of them seen only once. The rearrangement joins TRBV18 to TRBJ2-2; 9 nucleotides agree with TRBD1. This clonotype originated in an adult in good health. The material sequenced was peripheral blood, taken on day 0 of AZD1222 vaccination. CDR3 protein: CASSSPGQGNTGELFF. In nucleotides, the CDR3 is TGTGCCAGCTCTTCGCCGGGACAGGGGAACACCGGGGAGCTGTTTTTT.